This entry lists 5 T cell receptor beta chains sequenced from one sample in a study of blood T cell repertoires in COVID-19 (TCRdb year 2020). Library preparation was by the immunoSEQ multiplex PCR assay. As stored in TCRdb, this immuneACCESS dataset retains in-frame rearrangements with V and J assigned. A fraction of the clones does not appear; measured against another copy, unresolved V genes explain less than half of the discrepancy, and the remainder lacks a known reason. For this sample the table gives about 320,000 clones, of which 89% were detected only once. The top ten hold 5% to 5.5% of the sample. Sequencing was carried out using PBMCs or T cells enriched from blood (not recorded which). These receptors came from a man aged 55 to 69 who had recovered from COVID-19.

The V and J genes are TRBV11-3 and TRBJ2-3; D is unresolved. Trimming pared 5 bases from V and 7 bases from J, leaving 19 bases between. This CDR3 is 15 amino acids long. CDR1 is SGHNT and CDR2 is YENEEA in the germline V gene. CDR3 DNA sequence: TGTGCCAGCAGCGTCCAGCACCAGGTGTCAAATACGCAGTATTTT. The encoded protein is CASSVQHQVSNTQYF.

In this sample, this clone turned up a few times. The chain joins TRBV6-5 to TRBJ2-7, with D tentatively TRBD2 (6 bases). The CDR3 length is 14 residues. Trimming removed 6 bases at V and 7 bases at J, with 19 bases between. CDR1 is MNHEY and CDR2 is SVGAGI in the germline V gene. The CDR3 DNA reads as TGTGCCAGCAGCAGGGACTGGGGGAAGGGAGAGCAGTACTTC. Translated, it gives CASSRDWGKGEQYF.

The V and J genes are TRBV4-3 and TRBJ1-2; D uncertain. Germline V lookup: CDR1 LGHNA, CDR2 YSLEER. Between the trimmed V and J ends, which lost 0 bases and 0 bases, there was a span of 11 bases. The CDR3 spans 16 residues. The CDR3 sequence is CASSQEFTQANYGYTF. The DNA for the CDR3 is TGCGCCAGCAGCCAAGAGTTCACCCAGGCTAACTATGGCTACACCTTC.

Here the CDR3 DNA reads TGTGCCAGTAAGACTAGCGGGAGAGGGGGGGATACGCAGTATTTT. This encodes CASKTSGRGGDTQYF. J is TRBJ2-3 and V is TRBV19; 12 nucleotides match TRBD2. Germline V gene lookup returns CDR1 LNHDA and CDR2 SQIVND (reference sequence). Unmatched junction bases numbered 8, after V lost 7 bases and J lost 6 bases. The CDR3 has 15 residues.

DNA of the CDR3: TGTGCCAGCACCCTCAATCCCCTTGCAGGGCCTGAAGCTTTCTTT. Amino acid sequence: CASTLNPLAGPEAFF. The chain carries TRBV7-2 and TRBJ1-1; TRBD1 might be the D (5 bases). This CDR3 comprises 15 residues. Germline V CDR1 and CDR2: SGHTA, FQGNSA. V gave up 7 bases and J gave up 6 bases, with 21 bases separating them.